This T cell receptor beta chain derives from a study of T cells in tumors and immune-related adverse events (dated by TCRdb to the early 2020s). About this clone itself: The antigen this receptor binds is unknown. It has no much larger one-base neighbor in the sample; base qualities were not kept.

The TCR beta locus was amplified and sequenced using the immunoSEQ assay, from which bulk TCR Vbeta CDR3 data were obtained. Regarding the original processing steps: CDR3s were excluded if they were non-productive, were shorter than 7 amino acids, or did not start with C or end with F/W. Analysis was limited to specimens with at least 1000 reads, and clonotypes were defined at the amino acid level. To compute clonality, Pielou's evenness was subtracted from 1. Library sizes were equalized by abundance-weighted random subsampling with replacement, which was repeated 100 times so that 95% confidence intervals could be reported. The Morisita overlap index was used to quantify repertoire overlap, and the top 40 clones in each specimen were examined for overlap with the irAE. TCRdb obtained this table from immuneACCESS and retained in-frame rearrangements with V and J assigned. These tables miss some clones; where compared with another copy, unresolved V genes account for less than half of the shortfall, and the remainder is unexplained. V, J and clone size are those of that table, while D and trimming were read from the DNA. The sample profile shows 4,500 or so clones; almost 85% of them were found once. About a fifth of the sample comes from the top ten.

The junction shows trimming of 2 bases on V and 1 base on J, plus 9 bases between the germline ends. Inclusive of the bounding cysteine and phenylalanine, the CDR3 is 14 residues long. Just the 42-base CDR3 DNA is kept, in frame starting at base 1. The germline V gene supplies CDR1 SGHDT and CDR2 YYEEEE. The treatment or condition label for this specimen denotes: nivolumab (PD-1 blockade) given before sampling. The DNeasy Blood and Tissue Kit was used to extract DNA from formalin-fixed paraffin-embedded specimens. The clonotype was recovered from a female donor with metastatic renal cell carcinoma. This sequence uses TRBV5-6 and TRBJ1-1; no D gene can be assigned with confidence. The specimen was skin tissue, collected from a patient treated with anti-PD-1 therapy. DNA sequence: TGTGCCAGCAGCTTATCCAGCCAGAACACTGAAGCTTTCTTT. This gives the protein CASSLSSQNTEAFF.